This paragraph reports one TCR beta chain. Its antigen remains unknown. This sample was taken from a study of shared clonotypes between healthy human individuals. Study findings and constraints: The study found lower generation probabilities in non-shared clonotypes than in those shared by all four donors.

Trimming removed 3 bases at V and 4 bases at J, with 16 bases between. CDR1 and CDR2 (germline): SGDLS, YYNGEE. The CDR3 runs 15 residues. Several immunoSEQ plates held equal portions of the genomic DNA taken from each subset. Replicate PCRs for sorted subsets used 200 ng DNA; this equaled 30,000 to 35,000 T cell genomes. Libraries were prepared by immunoSEQ multiplex PCR; TCRdb keeps only in-frame clonotypes and omits some of them. The data contain roughly 2.2 million clones, around 92% of them singletons. CD4+ cells underwent separation, giving CD45RA+ naive and CD45RA-negative memory subsets. This chain joins TRBV9 and TRBJ1-2, with D perhaps TRBD1 (6 bases). The sequencing input was naive CD4+ T cells from PBMCs. Subset reported: CD45RA+ positively selected. This TCR was recovered from a man aged 18-30 years in good health. Some clones in this sample may be carry-over from other donors' samples. The CDR3 here is CASSARTVSSYGYTF. In DNA form, the CDR3 reads TGTGCCAGCAGCGCAAGGACAGTTTCCTCCTATGGCTACACCTTC.